This is a list of T cell receptor beta chains from one sample in a study of shared clonotypes between healthy human individuals. Here immunoSEQ multiplex PCR was the method, and the copy in TCRdb shows in-frame clones only, minus some. The sample holds around 1.9 million clones, approximately 94% seen once. Sequencing was done on a sample of naive CD8+ T cells from PBMCs. The receptors originated from a man younger than 30 in good health. Some clones in this sample may be carry-over from other donors' samples. CDR3s include the opening cysteine and the closing phenylalanine or tryptophan. The D gene is left open where the match is weak. Size values are once, few and many counts, or a class for expanded clones, and some rows have none.

TRBJ2-7	TRBV2	-	-	TGTGCCAGCAGTGAGGGGGACGGGTGGCTAGAAGAACAGTACTTC	CASSEGDGWLEEQYF
TRBJ2-4	TRBV28	-	-	TGTGCCAGCGGGGGAAGGGGGGAAGGTGACATTCAGTACTTC	CASGGRGEGDIQYF
TRBJ1-4	TRBV28	-	-	TGTGCCAGCAGTTTACGGGACCGTAGTAATGAAAAACTGTTTTTT	CASSLRDRSNEKLFF
TRBJ1-5	TRBV6-4	-	TRBD1	TGTGCCAGCACCAACAGGGGGCGGCAGCCCCAGCATTTT	CASTNRGRQPQHF
TRBJ2-4	TRBV27	-	-	TGTGCCAGCAGTTTATCTCCAGGTAGGTGCGAAAACATTCAGTACTTC	CASSLSPGRCENIQYF
TRBJ1-4	TRBV2	-	-	TGTGCCAGCAGGACCGGACAGACAACTAATGAAAAACTGTTTTTT	CASRTGQTTNEKLFF
TRBJ2-5	TRBV27	-	TRBD2	TGTGCCAGCAGTTACCTCGGGACTAGCGGTGAAGAGACCCAGTACTTC	CASSYLGTSGEETQYF
TRBJ2-7	TRBV27	-	-	TGTGCCAGCAGCCTCGGACAAACCTACGAGCAGTACTTC	CASSLGQTYEQYF
TRBJ2-2	TRBV19	-	-	TGTGCCAGCGCTTCTAGCCTCACCGGGGAGCTGTTTTTT	CASASSLTGELFF
TRBJ2-7	TRBV5-1	once	-	TGCGCCAGCACCCTGACTGCGACAGGCTTTGACGAGCAGTACTTC	CASTLTATGFDEQYF
TRBJ2-7	TRBV27	-	-	TGTGCCAGCAGTCTTACAGCCATGTACGAGCAGTACTTC	CASSLTAMYEQYF
TRBJ2-1	TRBV28	-	-	TGTGCCAGCAGTTTGAATATCGAGGGACGAAACTACAATGAGCAGTTCTTC	CASSLNIEGRNYNEQFF
TRBJ1-4	TRBV19	-	TRBD1	TGTGCCAGTAGTATAGTAGCTCGGACAGGGGTGGTAGAAAAACTGTTTTTT	CASSIVARTGVVEKLFF
TRBJ2-5	TRBV7-6	-	-	TGTGCCAGCAGCCTGTTCGGGAAGGATGAGACCCAGTACTTC	CASSLFGKDETQYF
TRBJ1-2	TRBV28	-	-	TGTGCCAGCAGTTCGCCTGGCGTTGTTGAAACTAACTATGGCTACACCTTC	CASSSPGVVETNYGYTF
TRBJ1-2	TRBV4-1	-	TRBD1	TGCGCCAGCAGCCAAGACGACTTTACGACAGGGCGCTATGGCTACACCTTC	CASSQDDFTTGRYGYTF